This T cell receptor beta chain appears in the sequencing data of a study of CD8 T cells in Susac syndrome. The CDR3 covers 13 residues. Trimming removed 2 bases at V and 3 bases at J, with 4 bases between. Germline-derived CDR1 and CDR2 are MRHNA and SNTAGT. An input of roughly 0.5 to 1 ug of RNA was subjected to reverse transcription using random hexamers. Amplification of TCR beta CDR3 across 54 Vbeta and 13 Jbeta was performed with immunoSEQ multiplex PCR. From the immunoSEQ multiplex PCR reads, TCRdb called clonotypes with MiXCR, one entry per CDR3 protein. The table has just over 80,000 distinct CDR3 sequences, around 94% seen once. This clonotype was observed a handful of times.

This TCR was sampled from a human donor in good health. This chain joins TRBV6-4 and TRBJ2-2; no clear D. Material: CD8+ T cells from PBMCs. The CDR3 here is CASSDRDTGELFF. As DNA, the CDR3 is TGTGCCAGCAGTGACAGGGACACCGGGGAGCTGTTTTTT.